This record covers a single TCR beta chain. The source of the sample is a study of blood T cell repertoires in COVID-19. Background on the study: Specimens from acute and convalescent COVID-19 originated in the United States, Italy and Spain. In each case, the material was cDNA or gDNA derived from T cells, B-cell-depleted T cells, or PBMCs.

Authors' data handling: Estimation of nucleated cell counts relied on the amplification of reference gene primers. The protocol was immunoSEQ multiplex PCR, while the TCRdb copy is restricted to in-frame clones and leaves out a portion. The V and J calls and clone size come from that table; D and trimming were worked out from the DNA. Of some 120,000 clones in the sample, roughly nine tenths are singletons; the top ten hold approximately 27%. V was cut by 0 bases and J by 7 bases, with 12 bases left in between. Germline-derived CDR1 and CDR2 are LGHDT and YNNKEL (reference sequence). The CDR3 length is 14 residues.

The material sequenced was peripheral blood. The sequence came from a man aged 70-80 years with active or convalescent COVID-19. The J gene is TRBJ1-2, the V gene TRBV3-1 (or the pseudogene TRBV3-2); D ambiguous. The CDR3 DNA reads as TGTGCCAGCAGCCAAGATGACACGGCCCGTGGCTACACCTTC. Translation gives CASSQDDTARGYTF.